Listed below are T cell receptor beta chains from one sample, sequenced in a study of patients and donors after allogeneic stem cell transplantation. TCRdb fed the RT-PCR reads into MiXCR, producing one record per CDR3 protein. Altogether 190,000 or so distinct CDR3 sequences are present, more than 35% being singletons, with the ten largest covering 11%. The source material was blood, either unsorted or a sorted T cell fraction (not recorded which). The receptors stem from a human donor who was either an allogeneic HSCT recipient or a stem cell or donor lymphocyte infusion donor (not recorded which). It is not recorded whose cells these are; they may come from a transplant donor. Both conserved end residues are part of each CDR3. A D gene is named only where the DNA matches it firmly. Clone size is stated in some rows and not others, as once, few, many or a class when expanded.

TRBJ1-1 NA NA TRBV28 CALIRGTYTEAFF TGTGCCCTTATCCGGGGTACCTACACTGAAGCTTTCTTT
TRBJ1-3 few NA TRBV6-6 CASSIQASGNTIYF TGTGCCAGCAGTATACAGGCCTCTGGAAACACCATATATTTT
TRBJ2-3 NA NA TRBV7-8 CASSLVWRGRGTDTQYF TGTGCCAGCAGCTTAGTGTGGAGGGGTCGCGGCACAGATACGCAGTATTTT
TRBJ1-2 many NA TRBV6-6 CASKSVEDYTF TGTGCCAGTAAATCCGTCGAGGACTACACCTTC
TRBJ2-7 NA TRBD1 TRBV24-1 CATSDPRGQGYEQYF TGTGCCACCAGTGATCCCCGTGGACAGGGGTACGAGCAGTACTTC
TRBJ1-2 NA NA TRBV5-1 CASSLEQGRVAYGYTF TGCGCCAGCAGCTTGGAGCAGGGGCGCGTGGCCTATGGCTACACCTTC
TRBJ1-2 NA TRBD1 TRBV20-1 CSAHRQGDYGYTF TGCAGTGCTCACCGACAGGGGGACTATGGCTACACCTTC
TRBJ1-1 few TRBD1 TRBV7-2 CASSPDRTLKAFF TGTGCCAGCAGTCCGGACAGGACTTTGAAAGCTTTCTTT
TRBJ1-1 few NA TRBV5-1 CASTQVSGTEAFF TGCGCCAGCACGCAGGTCTCGGGCACTGAAGCTTTCTTT
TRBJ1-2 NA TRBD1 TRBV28 CASSLLGTGPYGYTF TGTGCCAGCAGTCTCCTGGGGACAGGCCCTTATGGCTACACCTTC
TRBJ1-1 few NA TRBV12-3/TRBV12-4 CASSFDGGNTEAFF TGTGCCAGCAGTTTTGATGGGGGGAACACTGAAGCTTTCTTT
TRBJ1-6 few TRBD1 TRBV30 CAWSAPGGSSPLHF TGTGCCTGGAGTGCTCCAGGGGGTAGTTCACCCCTCCACTTT
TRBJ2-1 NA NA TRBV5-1 CASSSFDSNDNEQFF TGCGCCAGCAGCTCCTTCGACTCAAATGACAATGAGCAGTTCTTC
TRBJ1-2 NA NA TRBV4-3 CASSPTPNYGYTF TGCGCCAGCAGCCCTACACCTAACTATGGCTACACCTTC
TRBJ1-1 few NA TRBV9 CASSVGIRATEAFF TGTGCCAGCAGCGTAGGAATAAGGGCTACTGAAGCTTTCTTT
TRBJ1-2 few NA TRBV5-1 CASSLHQGVSGYTF TGCGCCAGCAGCTTGCATCAGGGAGTGAGCGGCTACACCTTC
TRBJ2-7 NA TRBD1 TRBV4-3 CASSHGTEVTYEQYF TGCGCCAGCAGCCACGGGACAGAGGTAACCTACGAGCAGTACTTC
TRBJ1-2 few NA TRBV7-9 CASLLGMAGANNYGYTF TGTGCCAGCCTCTTGGGGATGGCAGGGGCGAATAACTATGGCTACACCTTC
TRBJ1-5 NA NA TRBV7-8 CASSSTSPARRTNSNQPQHF TGTGCCAGCAGCTCGACTAGTCCCGCCCGAAGGACAAATAGCAATCAGCCCCAGCATTTT
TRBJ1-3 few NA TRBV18 CASPGGRSSGNTIYF TGTGCCAGCCCCGGGGGCCGAAGCTCTGGAAACACCATATATTTT
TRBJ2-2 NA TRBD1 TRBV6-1 CATDRVGTGELFF TGTGCCACCGACAGGGTCGGCACCGGGGAGCTGTTTTTT
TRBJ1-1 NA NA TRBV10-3 CAIRRGALNTEAFF TGTGCCATCAGACGAGGGGCCCTGAACACTGAAGCTTTCTTT
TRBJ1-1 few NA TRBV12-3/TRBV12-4 CASRGTPGTEAFF TGTGCCAGCAGAGGGACTCCCGGCACTGAAGCTTTCTTT
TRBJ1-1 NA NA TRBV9 CASSPGEGLPGTEAFF TGTGCCAGCAGCCCAGGGGAGGGGCTCCCGGGCACTGAAGCTTTCTTT
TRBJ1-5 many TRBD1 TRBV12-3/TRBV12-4 CASSFRGNQPQHF TGTGCCAGCAGTTTCAGGGGGAATCAGCCCCAGCATTTT
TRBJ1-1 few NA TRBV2 CASMNPGKLEAFF TGTGCCAGCATGAACCCAGGGAAACTTGAAGCTTTCTTT
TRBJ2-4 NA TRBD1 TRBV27 CASRPTGGNWYYF TGTGCCAGCAGGCCCACAGGGGGCAACTGGTATTACTTC
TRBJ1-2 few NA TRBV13 CASSYPQSYGYTF TGTGCCAGCAGCTACCCCCAGAGCTATGGCTACACCTTC
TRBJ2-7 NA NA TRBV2 CASTRISEQYF TGTGCCAGCACCCGAATATCCGAGCAGTACTTC
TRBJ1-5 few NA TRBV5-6 CASSLNGDSNQPQHF TGTGCCAGCAGCTTGAACGGGGATAGCAATCAGCCCCAGCATTTT
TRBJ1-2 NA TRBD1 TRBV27 CASSFQAGGGGYTF TGTGCCAGCAGTTTTCAGGCAGGGGGCGGTGGCTACACCTTC
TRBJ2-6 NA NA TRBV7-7 CASSPKTGSGANVLTF TGTGCCAGCAGCCCTAAAACAGGGTCTGGGGCCAACGTCCTGACTTTC
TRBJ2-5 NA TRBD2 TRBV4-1 CASSQDASGETQYF TGCGCCAGCAGCCAAGACGCTAGCGGAGAGACCCAGTACTTC
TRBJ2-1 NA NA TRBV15 CASQGGTPYNEQFF TGTGCCAGTCAGGGGGGGACTCCCTACAATGAGCAGTTCTTC
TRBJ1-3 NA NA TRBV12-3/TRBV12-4 CASTIAGMGNTIYF TGTGCCAGCACCATCGCTGGAATGGGAAACACCATATATTTT
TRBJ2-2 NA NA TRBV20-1 CSAPRGRVGFWNTGELFF TGCAGTGCCCCCCGGGGAAGGGTGGGTTTTTGGAACACCGGGGAGCTGTTTTTT
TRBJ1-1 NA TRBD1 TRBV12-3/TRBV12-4 CASSLAFGQGTEAFF TGTGCCAGCAGTTTAGCCTTCGGACAGGGCACTGAAGCTTTCTTT
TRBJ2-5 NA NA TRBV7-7 CASSQTRAETQYF TGTGCCAGCAGCCAGACTAGAGCAGAGACCCAGTACTTC
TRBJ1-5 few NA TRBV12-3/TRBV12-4 CASSLSPFPRQGNQPQHF TGTGCCAGCAGTTTAAGTCCGTTTCCACGCCAGGGCAATCAGCCCCAGCATTTT
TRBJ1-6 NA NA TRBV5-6 CASSMEGSWRGSYNSPLHF TGTGCCAGCAGCATGGAAGGGAGTTGGAGGGGCTCCTATAATTCACCCCTCCACTTT
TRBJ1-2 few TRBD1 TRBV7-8 CASSAGTGGPKDYGYTF TGTGCCAGCAGCGCCGGGACAGGGGGACCAAAGGACTATGGCTACACCTTC
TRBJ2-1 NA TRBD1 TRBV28 CASSSKDRIPWNEQFF TGTGCCAGCAGTTCGAAGGACAGGATCCCTTGGAATGAGCAGTTCTTC
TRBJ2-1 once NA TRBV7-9 CASSPIILVHNEQFF TGTGCCAGCAGCCCAATAATCCTTGTCCACAATGAGCAGTTCTTC
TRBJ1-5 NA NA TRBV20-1 CSASPSGGNQPQHF TGCAGTGCTAGCCCCAGTGGAGGCAATCAGCCCCAGCATTTT
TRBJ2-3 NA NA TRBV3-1 CASSQVGRYTDTQYF TGTGCCAGCAGCCAAGTGGGACGGTACACAGATACGCAGTATTTT
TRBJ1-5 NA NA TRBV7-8 CASSLVADHFGNQPQHF TGTGCCAGCAGCTTAGTGGCAGACCACTTTGGCAATCAGCCCCAGCATTTT
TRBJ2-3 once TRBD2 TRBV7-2 CASSLQTSVTSTDTQYF TGTGCCAGCAGCTTGCAGACTAGCGTCACTAGCACAGATACGCAGTATTTT
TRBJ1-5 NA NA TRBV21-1 CASKYYLINQPQHF TGTGCCAGCAAGTACTACCTTATCAATCAGCCCCAGCATTTT
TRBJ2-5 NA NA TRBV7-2 CASSPDRETQYF TGTGCCAGCAGCCCGGACAGAGAGACCCAGTACTTC
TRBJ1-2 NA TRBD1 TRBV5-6 CARPVGDRGYYGYTF TGTGCCAGACCGGTAGGGGACAGGGGCTACTATGGCTACACCTTC